The rows below give T cell receptor beta chains drawn from one sample of a study of regulatory T cells in long-lasting Graves disease. TCRdb recomputed calls from the multiplex PCR reads with MiXCR, one row per CDR3 protein. This table has approximately 490,000 distinct CDR3 sequences, 15% to 20% appearing once. These data also featured in a second study, about T cells in Graves' hyperthyroidism and ophthalmopathy.

Sample: peripheral blood mononuclear cells (PBMCs), taken at new diagnosis, from a patient treated with antithyroid drugs. These receptor sequences come from a man aged 40-49 years with Graves disease. Each CDR3 is given with its conserved first and last residue. The D gene is left open where the match is weak. A row's size may be missing; if present it is once, few, many or a size class.

cdr3_length	v_call	j_call	d_call	clone_size	cdr3_nt	cdr3_aa
15	TRBV9	TRBJ2-3	TRBD2	few	TGTGCCAGCAGCGCAAAAGGGAGCGGGGGAGATACGCAGTATTTT	CASSAKGSGGDTQYF
16	TRBV19	TRBJ2-2	TRBD2	-	TGTGCCAGTAGTCGGCGGGAGGGCCGAGGCACCGGGGAGCTGTTTTTT	CASSRREGRGTGELFF
12	TRBV27	TRBJ1-1	-	-	TGTGCCAGCAGTTTTCTAGGGGATCGAGCTTTCTTT	CASSFLGDRAFF
21	TRBV7-2	TRBJ2-1	-	many	TGTGCCAGCAGACGAACCCAGGGGTCTCGCCTAGGGGCGGGAGATTATAATGAGCAGTTCTTC	CASRRTQGSRLGAGDYNEQFF
17	TRBV20-1	TRBJ2-1	TRBD2	many	TGCAGTGCTAGACTCCTGGCGGGAGCCCCCCTCTACAATGAGCAGTTCTTC	CSARLLAGAPLYNEQFF
17	TRBV7-2	TRBJ2-3	-	few	TGTGCCAGCAGCTTAGCGACCCCACTTACACGGGCAGATACGCAGTATTTT	CASSLATPLTRADTQYF
15	TRBV29-1	TRBJ2-3	-	-	TGCAGCGTTGAAGGGGGCAGGGGGGCCACAGATACGCAGTATTTT	CSVEGGRGATDTQYF
13	TRBV7-6	TRBJ1-1	-	many	TGTGCCAGCAGCTCCCAACGGGACACTGAAGCTTTCTTT	CASSSQRDTEAFF
13	TRBV28	TRBJ2-5	-	-	TGTGCCAGCAGTTTAGGGAGATGGGGGACCCAGTACTTC	CASSLGRWGTQYF
12	TRBV2	TRBJ1-2	-	many	TGTGCCAGCGGGTTAGGGGGAGAGGGCTACACCTTC	CASGLGGEGYTF
14	TRBV2	TRBJ1-2	TRBD1	-	TGTGCCAGCAGGGAAACGACAGGGGCGCAGGGCTACACCTTC	CASRETTGAQGYTF
13	TRBV27	TRBJ1-5	-	few	TGTGCCAGCAGTTTAAACAGAAATCAGCCCCAGCATTTT	CASSLNRNQPQHF
18	TRBV3-1	TRBJ1-1	TRBD1	many	TGTGCCAGCAGCCCCGGGACAGGGGGCGCGAGGTTGGGCACTGAAGCTTTCTTT	CASSPGTGGARLGTEAFF
15	TRBV3-1	TRBJ2-2	-	-	TGTGCCAGCAGCCAAGATAATCTTGTCACCGGGGAGCTGTTTTTT	CASSQDNLVTGELFF
17	TRBV19	TRBJ2-2	TRBD1	-	TGTGCCAGTAGTTCGCTTCGCGGGACAGGGGGGACCGGGGAGCTGTTTTTT	CASSSLRGTGGTGELFF
13	TRBV15	TRBJ1-2	-	few	TGTGCCACCAGCAGAGCGGACCTTGGGGGCTACACCTTC	CATSRADLGGYTF
15	TRBV4-1	TRBJ2-3	TRBD2	few	TGCGCCAGCAGCCAACTCGGGGGGAACACAGATACGCAGTATTTT	CASSQLGGNTDTQYF
15	TRBV2	TRBJ2-1	TRBD2	many	TGTGCCAGCTCACCTACTAGCGGGATCTACAATGAGCAGTTCTTC	CASSPTSGIYNEQFF
15	TRBV20-1	TRBJ2-7	-	many	TGCAGTGCTAGAGATACAGCGGTTAGCTCCTACGAGCAGTACTTC	CSARDTAVSSYEQYF
15	TRBV20-1	TRBJ1-1	-	-	TGCAGTGCTAGAGATTCCAAGGGCCTGAACACTGAAGCTTTCTTT	CSARDSKGLNTEAFF
15	TRBV12-3/TRBV12-4	TRBJ2-2	-	many	TGTGCCAGCAGTCGAATCCGGGCCAACACCGGGGAGCTGTTTTTT	CASSRIRANTGELFF
15	TRBV7-2	TRBJ1-6	TRBD1	few	TGTGCCAGCAGCTTAGTAGGGACAGCAAATTCACCCCTCCACTTT	CASSLVGTANSPLHF
14	TRBV20-1	TRBJ1-4	-	many	TGCAGTGCCGCGATGGATGCAACTAATGAAAAACTGTTTTTT	CSAAMDATNEKLFF
16	TRBV7-9	TRBJ1-6	-	few	TGTGCCAGCAGGAGGGAGACAGGCCCTTCGTATTCACCCCTCCACTTT	CASRRETGPSYSPLHF
15	TRBV15	TRBJ2-7	-	many	TGTGCCACCAGCAGAGACCTAGCGCGCTCCTACGAGCAGTACTTC	CATSRDLARSYEQYF
15	TRBV25-1	TRBJ2-5	-	-	TGTGCCAGCAGCCCGCCGGGACCCCTAGGGGAGACCCAGTACTTC	CASSPPGPLGETQYF
16	TRBV7-9	TRBJ2-1	-	-	TGTGCCAGCATCAAAAAGCGGGTAGACTCCTACAATGAGCAGTTCTTC	CASIKKRVDSYNEQFF
14	TRBV20-1	TRBJ2-7	-	many	TGCAGTCCTACCGATCACGGTGGGGCTTACGAGCAGTACTTC	CSPTDHGGAYEQYF
16	TRBV28	TRBJ2-1	-	many	TGTGCCAGCCGGCCTGCCGGGACAAGCTCCTACAATGAGCAGTTCTTC	CASRPAGTSSYNEQFF
13	TRBV29-1	TRBJ2-3	-	once	TGCAGCGTTGAGCCGGTTAACACAGATACGCAGTATTTT	CSVEPVNTDTQYF
15	TRBV5-1	TRBJ2-1	TRBD1	many	TGCGCCAGCAGCCGTGACAGGGGGCGCCGAATTGAGCAGTTCTTC	CASSRDRGRRIEQFF
10	TRBV20-1	TRBJ2-7	-	few	TGCAGTGCTCGACTTGTTGAGCAGTACTTC	CSARLVEQYF
15	TRBV27	TRBJ1-1	-	many	TGTGCCAGCAGTTTAGAGTTTAGAATGAACACTGAAGCTTTCTTT	CASSLEFRMNTEAFF
17	TRBV5-1	TRBJ2-1	-	many	TGCGCCAGCAGCGAGGACCCTCGGCGGCGCTCCTACAATGAGCAGTTCTTC	CASSEDPRRRSYNEQFF
17	TRBV20-1	TRBJ2-7	TRBD2	many	TGCAGTGCTAGTGCCCGGGGGAGCGGGAGGGCCATCTACGAGCAGTACTTC	CSASARGSGRAIYEQYF
14	TRBV19	TRBJ2-2	-	-	TGTGCCAGTAGTATCCGAAGGGGCGCCGGGGAGCTGTTTTTT	CASSIRRGAGELFF
13	TRBV4-1	TRBJ2-7	-	few	TGCGCCAGCAGCCCCGCCGGGGTTTACGAGCAGTACTTC	CASSPAGVYEQYF
14	TRBV12-3/TRBV12-4	TRBJ2-3	-	many	TGTGCCAGCTGCCGGGACGCTGGCCCAGATACGCAGTATTTT	CASCRDAGPDTQYF
16	TRBV12-3/TRBV12-4	TRBJ2-3	-	many	TGTGCCAGCAGGAGGTATGCTAGCGTACGCACAGATACGCAGTATTTT	CASRRYASVRTDTQYF
13	TRBV3-1	TRBJ2-7	-	once	TGTGCCAGCAGCAACCCACCACTCGGTAAGCAGTACTTC	CASSNPPLGKQYF
16	TRBV7-3	TRBJ2-3	TRBD2	many	TGTGCCAGCAGCTTAAAGGCTAGCGGGAGGACAGATACGCAGTATTTT	CASSLKASGRTDTQYF
14	TRBV5-1	TRBJ2-3	-	many	TGTGCCAGCAGCCCGCTGGGGGAAACAGATACGCAGTATTTT	CASSPLGETDTQYF
12	TRBV20-1	TRBJ2-5	-	many	TGCAGTGCTAGAGTCAACCAAGAGACCCAGTACTTC	CSARVNQETQYF
14	TRBV28	TRBJ2-5	TRBD1	many	TGTGCCAGCAGTACGGACAGGGAGAGTGAGACCCAGTACTTC	CASSTDRESETQYF
11	TRBV24-1	TRBJ2-5	-	many	TGTGCCACCAGTCTGAAAGAGACCCAGTACTTC	CATSLKETQYF
13	TRBV7-2	TRBJ2-1	-	-	TGTGCCAGCAGCTTCTTTAGATCCCATGAGCAGTTCTTC	CASSFFRSHEQFF
15	TRBV7-3	TRBJ2-1	-	many	TGTGCCAGCAGCTTAACGGGAAGGGGAACCAATGAGCAGTTCTTC	CASSLTGRGTNEQFF
11	TRBV6-1	TRBJ1-2	-	-	TGTGCCAGCAGTAAACCGGGACCCCATACCTTC	CASSKPGPHTF
14	TRBV20-1	TRBJ2-7	TRBD1	many	TGCAGTGCTAGTAGGGGACAGGGGGCCGACGAGCAGTACTTC	CSASRGQGADEQYF
13	TRBV7-8	TRBJ2-1	-	many	TGTGCCAGCAGCCAGGGACCCCCGGGTGCGCAGTTCTTC	CASSQGPPGAQFF
15	TRBV18	TRBJ1-4	-	-	TGTGCCAGCTCACCCCGCCCGGGCAGGGATGAAAAACTGTTTTTT	CASSPRPGRDEKLFF
13	TRBV29-1	TRBJ1-1	-	few	TGCAGCGTTGAAGCGGGGATGAACACTGAAGCTTTCTTT	CSVEAGMNTEAFF
14	TRBV7-8	TRBJ2-1	TRBD1	many	TGTGCCAGCAGCTCCGGGACAGGGCCGTCTGAGCAGTTCTTC	CASSSGTGPSEQFF
18	TRBV11-1	TRBJ2-1	TRBD2	many	TGTGCCAGCAGCTTAAGGTCTCTAGCGGGACCGGCCTACAATGAGCAGTTCTTC	CASSLRSLAGPAYNEQFF
15	TRBV20-1	TRBJ2-2	TRBD2	many	TGCAGTGCTAGCACCCATAGCGGGAGCACCGGGGAGCTGTTTTTT	CSASTHSGSTGELFF
13	TRBV12-3/TRBV12-4	TRBJ1-2	TRBD1	many	TGTGCCAGCAGTTTAGGAAACAGGGGAGGCTACACCTTC	CASSLGNRGGYTF
17	TRBV15	TRBJ2-2	TRBD1	many	TGTGCCACCAGCAAGGACCAGGGGGCGCGTGCCACCGGGGAGCTGTTTTTT	CATSKDQGARATGELFF
15	TRBV11-2	TRBJ1-2	-	once	TGTGCCAGCAGCTTAGCACAGGGTCTCGGCTATGGCTACACCTTC	CASSLAQGLGYGYTF
13	TRBV20-1	TRBJ2-1	TRBD2	many	TGCAGTGCGGCGGCGGGAGGGCCTTATGAGCAGTTCTTC	CSAAAGGPYEQFF